The rows below give T cell receptor beta chains drawn from one sample of a study of blood T cell repertoires in COVID-19. Sequenced by immunoSEQ multiplex PCR; TCRdb stores in-frame clones only, minus some. This sample yields under 300,000 clones, of which over 75% are seen a single time; 1.5% to 2% belongs to the top ten. The sequencing sample was made of PBMCs or T cells enriched from blood (not recorded which). Every receptor here comes from a woman aged 45 to 65 who had recovered from COVID-19. Both conserved end residues are part of each CDR3. A D gene is named only where the DNA matches it firmly. Rows may omit the clone size; those that give it use once, few, many or a size class.

V gene	clone size	J gene	D gene	CDR3 protein	CDR3 DNA
TRBV5-4	NA	TRBJ1-2	TRBD1	CASSLGQGAKGYTF	TGTGCCAGCAGCCTAGGACAGGGGGCAAAGGGCTACACCTTC
TRBV14	few	TRBJ1-2	TRBD1	CASSQASGGRWSGYTF	TGTGCCAGCAGCCAAGCATCAGGGGGAAGGTGGAGTGGCTACACCTTC
TRBV3-1/TRBV3-2	once	TRBJ2-2	NA	CASSQWRASNTGELFF	TGTGCCAGCAGCCAATGGCGGGCCTCGAACACCGGGGAGCTGTTTTTT
TRBV4-1	NA	TRBJ2-7	TRBD2	CASSQNWREEQYF	TGCGCCAGCAGCCAAAATTGGCGGGAGGAGCAGTACTTC
TRBV10-3	NA	TRBJ2-2	TRBD1	CAITPDRVWHRTGELFF	TGTGCCATCACTCCGGACAGGGTTTGGCATCGGACCGGGGAGCTGTTTTTT
TRBV28	few	TRBJ1-5	TRBD1	CASKPGQGARQPQHF	TGTGCCAGCAAACCGGGACAGGGGGCACGGCAGCCCCAGCATTTT
TRBV5-5	NA	TRBJ2-1	NA	CASSSRNEQFF	TGTGCCAGCAGCAGTAGAAATGAGCAGTTCTTC
TRBV6-1	NA	TRBJ1-1	TRBD1	CASSERSGGVRSEAFF	TGTGCCAGCAGTGAAAGGTCAGGGGGCGTACGCTCTGAAGCTTTCTTT
TRBV6-5	once	TRBJ2-3	NA	CASSYPGAGRGTQYF	TGTGCCAGCAGTTATCCGGGCGCTGGAAGGGGTACGCAGTATTTT
TRBV3-1/TRBV3-2	NA	TRBJ1-2	NA	CASSQRQVQGYTF	TGTGCCAGCAGCCAAAGGCAGGTTCAAGGCTACACCTTC
TRBV20-1	many	TRBJ2-7	NA	CSASEGPDTRKQYF	TGCAGTGCTAGTGAAGGGCCCGATACTAGAAAGCAGTACTTC
TRBV3-1/TRBV3-2	NA	TRBJ2-7	TRBD1	CASSIGIGTEASQYF	TGTGCCAGCAGCATTGGCATAGGGACAGAAGCCTCCCAGTACTTC
TRBV4-1	NA	TRBJ2-7	TRBD2	CASSQGLRGTYEQYF	TGCGCCAGCAGCCAGGGACTACGCGGCACCTACGAGCAGTACTTC
TRBV14	NA	TRBJ2-1	TRBD1	CASSLRDRVGNEQFF	TGTGCCAGCAGCCTCCGGGACAGGGTTGGCAATGAGCAGTTCTTC
TRBV5-6	NA	TRBJ1-2	NA	CASSSKAGYSRGYTF	TGTGCCAGCAGCTCAAAGGCCGGGTATTCTCGGGGCTACACCTTC